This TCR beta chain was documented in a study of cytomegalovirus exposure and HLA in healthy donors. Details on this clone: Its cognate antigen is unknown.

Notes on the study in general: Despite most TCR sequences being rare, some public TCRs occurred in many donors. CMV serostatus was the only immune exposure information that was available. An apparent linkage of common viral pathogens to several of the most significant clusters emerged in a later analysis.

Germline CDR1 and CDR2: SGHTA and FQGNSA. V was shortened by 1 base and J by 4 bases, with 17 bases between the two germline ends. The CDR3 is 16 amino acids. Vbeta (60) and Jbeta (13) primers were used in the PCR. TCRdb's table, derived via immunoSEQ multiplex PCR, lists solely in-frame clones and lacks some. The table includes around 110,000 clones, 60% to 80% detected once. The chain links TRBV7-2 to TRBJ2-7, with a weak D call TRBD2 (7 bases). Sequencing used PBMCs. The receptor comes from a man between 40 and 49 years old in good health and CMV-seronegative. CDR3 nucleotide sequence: TGTGCCAGCAGCTTAGATGGGGGGGCCCGCGGGTACGAGCAGTACTTC. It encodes CASSLDGGARGYEQYF.